One sample yielded the 31 T cell receptor beta chains listed below, sequenced in a study of T cell changes during pregnancy in multiple sclerosis. The table came from immunoSEQ multiplex PCR; TCRdb's copy has only in-frame clones and leaves some out. This table holds approximately 32,000 clones, 89% found once. Sequences were derived from CD8+ T cells from peripheral blood mononuclear cells, sampled in the second trimester of pregnancy. All receptors derive from a female donor with multiple sclerosis, enrolled in a pregnancy study.

The J gene is TRBJ2-2, the V gene TRBV10-3; D is perhaps TRBD2 (5 bases). The CDR3 totals 17 residues. The V gene's germline CDR1 is ENHRY and CDR2 SYGVKD. Trimming stripped 0 bases from V and 5 bases from J, with 16 bases between. Here the CDR3 DNA reads TGTGCCATCAGTGAGTCAAGGGCAGGACTGACGACCGGGGAGCTGTTTTTT. It translates to CAISESRAGLTTGELFF.

V usage is TRBV27 and J usage is TRBJ2-1; D perhaps matches TRBD2 (5 bases). The V end lost 4 bases, the J end lost 10 bases, and 14 bases lay between the germline ends. CDR3 length: 13 amino acids. The germline V gene has CDR1 MNHEY and CDR2 SMNVEV (reference sequence). This CDR3 reads CASSWRGSSEQFF. CDR3 DNA sequence: TGTGCCAGCAGTTGGCGAGGATCTAGCGAGCAGTTCTTC.

Notes on this clone: This CDR3 is also generated by other DNA sequences in the sample. The rearrangement joins TRBV28 to TRBJ2-7; D perhaps matches TRBD2 (6 bases). CDR1 is MDHEN and CDR2 is SYDVKM in the germline V gene. The CDR3 contains 12 residues. V was shortened by 2 bases and J by 4 bases, with 6 bases between the two germline ends. Here the CDR3 reads CASSLRGYEQYF. The DNA of the CDR3 is TGTGCCAGCAGTTTACGGGGGTACGAGCAGTACTTC.

The chain is built from TRBV15 and TRBJ2-1, with 7 nucleotides matching TRBD2. Germline-derived CDR1 and CDR2 are LNHNV and YYDKDF (reference sequence). The CDR3 has 16 amino acids. The V and J ends lost 3 bases and 8 bases, in that order; junction bases with no gene match: 13. The chain's CDR3 is CATSSTILALVDEQFF. The CDR3 DNA follows: TGTGCCACCAGCAGTACGATACTAGCGCTGGTGGATGAGCAGTTCTTC.

The chain has TRBV28 and TRBJ2-5; 7 nucleotides line up with TRBD2. The V segment lost 8 bases and the J segment 5 bases; nucleotides outside the gene matches: 17. The CDR3 spans 16 residues. Germline assignment: CDR1 MDHEN and CDR2 SYDVKM. The CDR3 region has the DNA TGTGCCAGCGGGCTTCGGGGCGGGAGAGCTGGGGAGACCCAGTACTTC. This translates into CASGLRGGRAGETQYF.

The chain employs TRBV9 and TRBJ2-5; no reliable D call. V lost 0 bases and J 4 bases, leaving 13 bases between the germline ends. Germline V gene sequence: CDR1 SGDLS, CDR2 YYNGEE. The CDR3 length is 15 residues. The CDR3 coding sequence is TGTGCCAGCAGCGTAGCCAGTACGACTGGAGAGACCCAGTACTTC. This encodes CASSVASTTGETQYF.

The chain links TRBV11-2 to TRBJ2-1, with no clear D. V was pared by 5 bases and J by 9 bases, with 11 bases between. The CDR3 spans 12 residues. Germline loops: CDR1 SGHAT, CDR2 FQNNGV. The CDR3 sequence is CASSLVTGEQFF. The CDR3 DNA reads as TGTGCCAGCAGCCTAGTTACTGGTGAGCAGTTCTTC.

The chain joins TRBV7-9 to TRBJ2-2; D gene uncertain. The CDR3 consists of 14 residues. Trimming left V 5 bases short and J 5 bases short, with 12 bases between. Germline V gene data show CDR1 as SEHNR and CDR2 as FQNEAQ (reference sequence). The CDR3 nucleotides read TGTGCCAGCAGCCCCGAACGAGCGACCGGGGAGCTGTTTTTT. This encodes CASSPERATGELFF.

The chain recombines TRBV7-9 with TRBJ1-6, with 11 bases matching TRBD1. V lost 4 bases to trimming and J lost 10 bases; unmatched junction nucleotides: 6. This CDR3 comprises 15 residues. From germline, CDR1 is SEHNR and CDR2 FQNEAQ (reference sequence). Here the CDR3 reads CASSWPGQGESPLHF. The CDR3 nucleotides are TGTGCCAGCAGCTGGCCGGGACAGGGGGAATCACCCCTCCACTTT.

J is TRBJ2-7 and V is TRBV7-9, with 7 bases that match TRBD1. Germline V CDR1 and CDR2: SEHNR, FQNEAQ (reference sequence). V was pared by 4 bases and J by 2 bases, with 11 bases of the junction left unmatched. The CDR3 has 16 residues. The DNA for the CDR3 is TGTGCCAGCAGCTCCCCTTTCGACAGGGACCCCTACGAGCAGTACTTC. Protein: CASSSPFDRDPYEQYF.

This rearrangement joins TRBV19 to TRBJ1-1, with D maybe TRBD1 (5 bases). Germline CDR1 reads LNHDA; CDR2 reads SQIVND (reference sequence). Trimming left V 3 bases short and J 1 base short, with 12 bases between. This CDR3 is built from 15 residues. CDR3 in amino acids: CASSIRLDRNTEAFF. Here the CDR3 DNA reads TGTGCCAGTAGTATTCGCTTAGACAGGAACACTGAAGCTTTCTTT.

V is TRBV7-8 and J is TRBJ2-7; 7 nucleotides line up with TRBD1. Germline V gene sequence: CDR1 SGHVS, CDR2 FQNEAQ. Trimming removed 3 bases from V and 4 bases from J; junction bases left unmatched: 6. CDR3 length equals 14 residues. CDR3 sequence reads: CASSFAGTAYEQYF. In nucleotides, the CDR3 is TGTGCCAGCAGCTTTGCCGGGACAGCTTACGAGCAGTACTTC.

The J gene is TRBJ2-1, the V gene TRBV19; 7 bases fit TRBD2. The CDR3 sequence is 14 residues long. Germline V lookup: CDR1 LNHDA, CDR2 SQIVND (reference sequence). V lost 6 bases to trimming and J lost 9 bases; unmatched junction nucleotides: 11. The CDR3 spells CASRVRAGQLEQFF. Written as DNA, the CDR3 is TGTGCCAGTAGGGTACGAGCGGGGCAGCTTGAGCAGTTCTTC.

This rearrangement joins TRBV2 to TRBJ1-2, with 9 bases that match TRBD1. V was clipped by 7 bases and J by 4 bases; unmatched bases: 10. The CDR3 covers 15 residues. Germline CDR1 reads SNHLY; CDR2 reads FYNNEI. The CDR3 DNA sequence: TGTGCCAGCAACCCACAGGGGGCGCAGGGCTATGGCTACACCTTC. Its translation is CASNPQGAQGYGYTF.

The J gene is TRBJ2-3, the V gene TRBV27; no clear D gene. Per the germline V gene, CDR1 is MNHEY and CDR2 is SMNVEV (reference sequence). The V gene lost 4 bases and the J gene lost 3 bases, with 14 bases spanning the gap. The length of the CDR3 is 15 residues. The CDR3 region has the DNA TGTGCCAGCAGTTCCTCTAAATACCGGACAGATACGCAGTATTTT. It codes for CASSSSKYRTDTQYF.

The chain links TRBV11-2 to TRBJ2-1; 7 bases agree with TRBD2. V trimming: 0 bases; J trimming: 0 bases; junction bases outside the gene matches: 2. The germline gives CDR1 SGHAT, CDR2 FQNNGV. CDR3 length: 16 residues. In DNA, the CDR3 is TGTGCCAGCAGCTTAGACGGGAGGAGCTCCTACAATGAGCAGTTCTTC. This codes for CASSLDGRSSYNEQFF.

The sample holds one count of this clone. J is TRBJ2-7 and V is TRBV5-1, with 11 nucleotides matching TRBD1. Germline CDR1 SGHRS, CDR2 YFSETQ. V lost 3 bases to trimming and J lost 2 bases; unmatched junction nucleotides: 1. The CDR3 spans 14 residues. Written as DNA, the CDR3 is TGCGCCAGCAGCTGGGGACAGGGGGCCTACGAGCAGTACTTC. Translation: CASSWGQGAYEQYF. Combining the CDR3 with reference TRBV5-1 and TRBJ2-7 gives the whole variable domain KAGVTQTPRYLIKTRGQQVTLSCSPISGHRSVSWYQQTPGQGLQFLFEYFSETQRNKGNFPGRFSGRQFSNSRSEMNVSTLELGDSALYLCASSWGQGAYEQYFGPGTRLTVT.

CDR3 bases: TGTGCCAGCAGCTTGTTCCCTCAGGGTGGGGACACCATATATTTT. Translated: CASSLFPQGGDTIYF. The chain joins TRBV5-6 to TRBJ1-3; the D gene is possibly TRBD1 (5 bases). Deletions cut 1 base from V and 8 bases from J, with 16 bases between. The CDR3 spans 15 residues. Germline loops: CDR1 SGHDT, CDR2 YYEEEE.

This chain connects TRBV27 to TRBJ1-2; 9 bases are shared with TRBD1. From germline, CDR1 is MNHEY and CDR2 SMNVEV (reference sequence). This CDR3 spans 13 amino acids. V lost 6 bases, J lost 4 bases, and 3 bases stayed unmatched. The CDR3 loop reads CASRGTGIYGYTF. The CDR3, as DNA: TGTGCCAGCAGAGGGACAGGGATCTATGGCTACACCTTC.

This chain connects TRBV19 to TRBJ1-3; 8 nucleotides line up with TRBD1. The V gene end was trimmed by 5 bases and the J gene end by 0 bases; junction bases not matched to a gene: 9. Germline-derived CDR1 and CDR2 are LNHDA and SQIVND (reference sequence). The CDR3 has 17 amino acids. CDR3 sequence reads: CASSLRTGMASGNTIYF. The CDR3 DNA follows: TGTGCCAGTAGTCTGCGGACAGGGATGGCCTCTGGAAACACCATATATTTT. The variable domain in full, completed from reference TRBV19 and TRBJ1-3, reads DGGITQSPKYLFRKEGQNVTLSCEQNLNHDAMYWYRQDPGQGLRLIYYSQIVNDFQKGDIAEGYSVSREKKESFPLTVTSAQKNPTAFYLCASSLRTGMASGNTIYFGEGSWLTVV.

The chain uses TRBV27 and TRBJ2-7; 7 bases line up with TRBD2. J was trimmed by 2 bases and V by 6 bases; bases with no gene match: 4. The germline V gene encodes CDR1 MNHEY and CDR2 SMNVEV (reference sequence). The CDR3 runs 13 residues. CDR3 in DNA: TGTGCCAGCAGGGGGCGGGAGACCTACGAGCAGTACTTC. The encoded protein is CASRGRETYEQYF.

The chain couples TRBV5-4 to TRBJ2-1, with 7 bases lining up with TRBD2. The CDR3 totals 18 residues. CDR1 is SGHNT and CDR2 is YYREEE in the germline V gene (reference sequence). Trimming took 4 bases from V and 3 from J; bases not matched to a gene: 16. CDR3 sequence: CASSTARGSGTLYNEQFF. The CDR3 DNA is TGTGCCAGCAGCACGGCCCGGGGAAGCGGGACTCTCTACAATGAGCAGTTCTTC.

As DNA, the CDR3 is TGTGCCAGCAGCGTAGGAGGGGGTGCAGATACGCAGTATTTT. Its protein is CASSVGGGADTQYF. This rearrangement joins TRBV9 to TRBJ2-3, with D tentatively TRBD1 (6 bases). The CDR3 contains 14 residues. Germline V gene lookup returns CDR1 SGDLS and CDR2 YYNGEE. V lost 0 bases to trimming and J lost 4 bases, with 9 bases between them. Together with reference TRBV9 and TRBJ2-3, the CDR3 gives the full variable domain: DSGVTQTPKHLITATGQRVTLRCSPRSGDLSVYWYQQSLDQGLQFLIQYYNGEERAKGNILERFSAQQFPDLHSELNLSSLELGDSALYFCASSVGGGADTQYFGPGTRLTVL.

The CDR3 coding sequence is TGTGCCAGCAGTGACCCGGGGACTAGCGGGGTCTACGAGCAGTACTTC. Encoded protein: CASSDPGTSGVYEQYF. V is TRBV21-1 and J is TRBJ2-7; the table's D call of TRBD2 was not tested on the DNA. TRBV21-1 is a documented pseudogene. The CDR3 spans 16 residues.

This rearrangement joins TRBV2 to TRBJ2-7, with 14 nucleotides matching TRBD2. Germline assignment: CDR1 SNHLY and CDR2 FYNNEI. V was clipped by 7 bases and J by 3 bases; unmatched bases: 2. CDR3 length: 14 residues. CDR3 in amino acids: CASNGLAGGYEQYF. CDR3 nucleotide sequence: TGTGCCAGCAATGGACTAGCGGGAGGCTACGAGCAGTACTTC.

V and J are TRBV5-8 and TRBJ1-1, with TRBD1 matching over 7 bases. V lost 4 bases to trimming and J lost 6 bases; unmatched junction nucleotides: 6. Looked up from germline, CDR1 is SGHTS and CDR2 is YDEGEE. The CDR3 length is 13 residues. The CDR3 DNA reads TGTGCCAGCAGCCTGACAGGGACGGCTGAAGCTTTCTTT. Translating gives CASSLTGTAEAFF.

This rearrangement joins TRBV4-1 to TRBJ2-7; 9 positions agree with TRBD2. CDR1 is MGHRA and CDR2 is YSYEKL in the germline V gene. Trimming took 4 bases from V and 1 from J; bases not matched to a gene: 11. This CDR3 spans 17 amino acids. The DNA for the CDR3 is TGCGCCAGCAGCCGAATCTTTGGCGGGAGGGGATCCTACGAGCAGTACTTC. Its translation: CASSRIFGGRGSYEQYF.

The chain uses TRBV19 and TRBJ2-2; 8 bases map to TRBD1. The CDR3 spans 15 residues. Germline V gene lookup returns CDR1 LNHDA and CDR2 SQIVND (reference sequence). V shed 9 bases and J 6 bases; nucleotides not matched to a gene: 12. The CDR3 loop reads CARDLGGQDPGELFF. The CDR3 region has the DNA TGTGCCAGAGACCTGGGGGGACAGGACCCCGGGGAGCTGTTTTTT.

The chain has TRBV4-1 and TRBJ1-6; D not certain. The V gene's germline CDR1 is MGHRA and CDR2 YSYEKL. V lost 5 bases, J lost 3 bases, and 14 bases lay in between. The CDR3 sequence is 16 residues long. Here the CDR3 reads CASSGRAGVYNSPLHF. The CDR3 region has the DNA TGCGCCAGCAGCGGTCGTGCGGGTGTCTATAATTCACCCCTCCACTTT.

J is TRBJ2-5 and V is TRBV5-6, with D tentatively TRBD1 (6 bases). Germline V lookup: CDR1 SGHDT, CDR2 YYEEEE. The V and J ends lost 2 bases and 5 bases respectively, with 10 bases between them. The CDR3 totals 13 residues. CDR3 sequence: CASSFRGGETQYF. The CDR3 coding sequence is TGTGCCAGCAGCTTCAGGGGTGGGGAGACCCAGTACTTC.

The genes are TRBV10-3 and TRBJ2-3, with 8 positions matching TRBD1. The length of the CDR3 is 13 residues. Trimming at V came to 8 bases and at J to 3 bases, leaving 4 bases not matched to a gene. Germline V lookup: CDR1 ENHRY, CDR2 SYGVKD. The CDR3 sequence is CAIWGDRTDTQYF. CDR3 DNA sequence: TGTGCCATCTGGGGGGACAGGACAGATACGCAGTATTTT.